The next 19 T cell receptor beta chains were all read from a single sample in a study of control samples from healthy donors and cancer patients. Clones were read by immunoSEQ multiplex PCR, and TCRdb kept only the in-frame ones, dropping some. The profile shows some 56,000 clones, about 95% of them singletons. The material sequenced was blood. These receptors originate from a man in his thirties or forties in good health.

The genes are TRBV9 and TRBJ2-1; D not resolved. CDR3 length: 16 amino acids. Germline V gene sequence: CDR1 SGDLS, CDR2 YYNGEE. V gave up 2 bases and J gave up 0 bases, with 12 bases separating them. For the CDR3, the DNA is TGTGCCAGCAGCGTCCTCGGGTCCACCTCCTACAATGAGCAGTTCTTC. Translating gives CASSVLGSTSYNEQFF.

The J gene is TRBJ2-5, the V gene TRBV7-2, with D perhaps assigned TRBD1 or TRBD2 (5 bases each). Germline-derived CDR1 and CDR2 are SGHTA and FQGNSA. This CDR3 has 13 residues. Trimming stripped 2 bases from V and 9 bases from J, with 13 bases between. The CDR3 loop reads CASSLLGGLAQYF. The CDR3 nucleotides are TGTGCCAGCAGCTTACTTGGGGGTTTGGCCCAGTACTTC.

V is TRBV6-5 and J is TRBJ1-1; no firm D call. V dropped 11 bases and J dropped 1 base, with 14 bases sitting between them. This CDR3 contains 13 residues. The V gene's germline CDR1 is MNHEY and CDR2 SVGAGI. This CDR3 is CASFSAENTEAFF. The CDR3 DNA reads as TGTGCCTCCTTTTCAGCAGAGAACACTGAAGCTTTCTTT.

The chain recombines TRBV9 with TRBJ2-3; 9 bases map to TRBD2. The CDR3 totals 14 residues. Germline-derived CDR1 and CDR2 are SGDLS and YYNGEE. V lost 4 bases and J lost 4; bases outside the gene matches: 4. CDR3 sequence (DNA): TGTGCCAGCAGCTCTAGCGGGGTGGCAGATACGCAGTATTTT. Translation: CASSSSGVADTQYF.

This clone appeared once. The CDR3 DNA is TGTGCCTGGACGGCCTCTAATTCACCCCTCCACTTT. Its translation: CAWTASNSPLHF. The rearrangement links TRBV30 to TRBJ1-6; no reliable D call. Germline values: CDR1 GTSNPN, CDR2 SVGIG (reference sequence). Trimming took off 4 bases at V and 6 bases at J, with 7 bases between the two ends. The CDR3 contains 12 residues. Full variable domain (missing parts from reference TRBV30 and TRBJ1-6): SQTIHQWPATLVQPVGSPLSLECTVEGTSNPNLYWYRQAAGRGLQLLFYSVGIGQISSEVPQNLSASRPQDRQFILSSKKLLLSDSGFYLCAWTASNSPLHFGNGTRLTVT.

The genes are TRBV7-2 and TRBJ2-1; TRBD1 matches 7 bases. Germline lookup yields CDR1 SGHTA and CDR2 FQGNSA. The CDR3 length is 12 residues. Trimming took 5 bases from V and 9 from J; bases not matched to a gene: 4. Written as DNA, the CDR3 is TGTGCCAGCAGCCCTGGGACAGCTGAGCAGTTCTTC. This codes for CASSPGTAEQFF. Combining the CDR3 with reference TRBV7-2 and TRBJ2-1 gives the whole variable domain GAGVSQSPSNKVTEKGKDVELRCDPISGHTALYWYRQSLGQGLEFLIYFQGNSAPDKSGLPSDRFSAERTGGSVSTLTIQRTQQEDSAVYLCASSPGTAEQFFGPGTRLTVL.

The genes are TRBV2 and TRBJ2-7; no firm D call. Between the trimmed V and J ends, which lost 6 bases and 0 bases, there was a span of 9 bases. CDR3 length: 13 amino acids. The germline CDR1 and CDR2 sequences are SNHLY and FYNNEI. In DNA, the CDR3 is TGTGCCAGCAGGAGAGACCACTCCTACGAGCAGTACTTC. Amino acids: CASRRDHSYEQYF.

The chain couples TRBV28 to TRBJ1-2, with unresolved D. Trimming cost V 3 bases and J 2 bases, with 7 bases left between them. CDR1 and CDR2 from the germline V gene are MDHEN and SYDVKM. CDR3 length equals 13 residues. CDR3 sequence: CASSLASNYGYTF. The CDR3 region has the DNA TGTGCCAGCAGTTTGGCCAGCAACTATGGCTACACCTTC.

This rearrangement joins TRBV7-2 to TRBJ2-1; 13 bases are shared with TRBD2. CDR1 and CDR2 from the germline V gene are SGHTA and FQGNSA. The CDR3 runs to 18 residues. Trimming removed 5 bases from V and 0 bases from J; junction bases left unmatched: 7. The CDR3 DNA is TGTGCCAGCAGCCCGGGACTAGCGGGATTGGGCTCCTACAATGAGCAGTTCTTC. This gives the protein CASSPGLAGLGSYNEQFF.

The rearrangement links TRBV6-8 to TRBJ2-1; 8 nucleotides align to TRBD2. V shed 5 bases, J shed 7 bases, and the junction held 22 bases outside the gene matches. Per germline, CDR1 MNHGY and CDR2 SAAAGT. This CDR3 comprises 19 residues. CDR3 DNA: TGTGCCAGCAGTACCGGGACACCACGGGGAGCGGGAGTGGCAAATGAGCAGTTCTTC. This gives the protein CASSTGTPRGAGVANEQFF.

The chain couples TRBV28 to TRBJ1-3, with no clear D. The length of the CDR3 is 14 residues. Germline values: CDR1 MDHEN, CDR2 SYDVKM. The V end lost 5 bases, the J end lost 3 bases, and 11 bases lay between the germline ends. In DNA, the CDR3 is TGTGCCAGCAGTCAAACACACCATGGAAACACCATATATTTT. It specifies CASSQTHHGNTIYF.

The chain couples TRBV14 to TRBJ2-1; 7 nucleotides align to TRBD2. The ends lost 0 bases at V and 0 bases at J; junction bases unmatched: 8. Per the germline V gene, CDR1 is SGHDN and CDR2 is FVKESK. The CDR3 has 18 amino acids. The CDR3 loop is CASSQDISGRPSYNEQFF. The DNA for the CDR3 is TGTGCCAGCAGCCAAGATATTTCCGGGAGGCCCTCCTACAATGAGCAGTTCTTC.

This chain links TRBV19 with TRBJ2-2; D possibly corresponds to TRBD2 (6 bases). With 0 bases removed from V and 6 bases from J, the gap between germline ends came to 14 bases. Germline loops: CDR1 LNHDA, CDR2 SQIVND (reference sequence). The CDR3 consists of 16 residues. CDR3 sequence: CASSIDLRRVPGELFF. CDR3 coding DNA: TGTGCCAGTAGTATAGATCTTAGGAGGGTTCCCGGGGAGCTGTTTTTT.

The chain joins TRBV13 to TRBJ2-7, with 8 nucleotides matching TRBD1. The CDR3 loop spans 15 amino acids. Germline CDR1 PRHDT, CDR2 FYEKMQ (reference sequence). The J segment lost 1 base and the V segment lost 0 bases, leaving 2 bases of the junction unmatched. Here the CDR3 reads CASSLGGQASYEQYF. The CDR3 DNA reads TGTGCCAGCAGCTTAGGGGGACAGGCTTCCTACGAGCAGTACTTC. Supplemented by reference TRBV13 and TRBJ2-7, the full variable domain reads AAGVIQSPRHLIKEKRETATLKCYPIPRHDTVYWYQQGPGQDPQFLISFYEKMQSDKGSIPDRFSAQQFSDYHSELNMSSLELGDSALYFCASSLGGQASYEQYFGPGTRLTVT.

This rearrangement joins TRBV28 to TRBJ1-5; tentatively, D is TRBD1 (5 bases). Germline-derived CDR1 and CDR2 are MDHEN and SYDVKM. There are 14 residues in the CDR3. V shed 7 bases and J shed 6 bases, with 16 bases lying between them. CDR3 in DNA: TGTGCCAGCATCGACCAGGGTAGGGGTCAGCCCCAGCATTTT. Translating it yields CASIDQGRGQPQHF.

The CDR3 loop reads CASSTSTVTGELFF. In DNA, the CDR3 is TGTGCCAGCAGTACTAGTACCGTCACCGGGGAGCTGTTTTTT. This sequence joins TRBV2 and TRBJ2-2, with a weak D call TRBD2 (5 bases). With 5 bases removed from V and 4 bases from J, the gap between germline ends came to 11 bases. The CDR3 sequence is 14 residues long. Germline CDR1 is SNHLY and CDR2 is FYNNEI.

The CDR3 reads CASSLEAGVVPEQYF. CDR3 nucleotide sequence: TGTGCCAGCAGCTTGGAAGCAGGGGTGGTACCCGAGCAGTACTTC. This chain connects TRBV5-6 to TRBJ2-7, with D perhaps TRBD1 (6 bases). Germline V gene sequence: CDR1 SGHDT, CDR2 YYEEEE. This CDR3 is 15 amino acids long. The V end lost 0 bases, the J end lost 6 bases, and 16 bases lay between the germline ends.

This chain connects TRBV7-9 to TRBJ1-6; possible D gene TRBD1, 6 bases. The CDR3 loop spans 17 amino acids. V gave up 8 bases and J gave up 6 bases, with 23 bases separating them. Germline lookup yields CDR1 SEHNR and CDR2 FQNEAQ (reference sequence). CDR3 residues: CASREGSAGGGNSPLHF. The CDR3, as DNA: TGTGCCAGCCGAGAGGGGAGTGCGGGGGGCGGTAATTCACCCCTCCACTTT.

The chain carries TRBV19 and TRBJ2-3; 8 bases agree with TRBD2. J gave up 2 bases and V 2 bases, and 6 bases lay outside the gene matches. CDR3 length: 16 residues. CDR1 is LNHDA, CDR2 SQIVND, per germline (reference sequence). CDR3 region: CASSINSGVFTDTQYF. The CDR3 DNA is TGTGCCAGTAGTATAAATAGCGGGGTATTCACAGATACGCAGTATTTT.